This is a list of T cell receptor beta chains from one sample in a study of a mutant IDH1 vaccine in newly diagnosed glioma. Their antigens remain unidentified. Method: immunoSEQ multiplex PCR; TCRdb's copy keeps in-frame clones and lacks some. The profile shows about 74,000 clones, 70% to 90% of them singletons. The sample here was PBMCs, taken from a glioma patient whose treatment included an IDH1 peptide vaccine. The receptors derive from a man between 25 and 39 years old with glioma. Both conserved end residues are part of each CDR3. A D gene is named only where the DNA matches it firmly. A row's size may be missing; if present it is once, few, many or a size class.

TRBD1	NA	TRBV6-1	TRBJ2-7	TGTGCCAGCCGGGACAGGGGATCCTACGAGCAGTACTTC	CASRDRGSYEQYF
NA	NA	TRBV28	TRBJ2-1	TGTGCCAGCAGTAAGGGCCGTCGGGAGCCCTCCTACAATGAGCAGTTCTTC	CASSKGRREPSYNEQFF
NA	NA	TRBV7-9	TRBJ1-4	TGTGCCGGCAGCTCAAGAGACGCAACTAATGAAAAACTGTTTTTT	CAGSSRDATNEKLFF
NA	NA	TRBV30	TRBJ1-1	TGTGCCCAAACTCGGTCTCGTACGGGTCCAGGATTGAACACTGAAGCTTTCTTT	CAQTRSRTGPGLNTEAFF
TRBD2	few	TRBV7-3	TRBJ2-3	TGTGCCAGCAGCACGCAGGGACTAGCATCAGATACGCAGTATTTT	CASSTQGLASDTQYF
NA	NA	TRBV28	TRBJ2-7	TGTGCCAGCAGCCCCCCCCATGACTACTCCTACGAGCAGTACTTC	CASSPPHDYSYEQYF
NA	NA	TRBV6-6	TRBJ2-2	TGTGCCACCTCGCCAAGGGGGTCGAACACCGGGGAGCTGTTTTTT	CATSPRGSNTGELFF
TRBD2	NA	TRBV5-4	TRBJ2-2	TGTGCCAGCAGCTTGGGGACTAGCGGGGGGGCCCCCGGGGAGCTGTTTTTT	CASSLGTSGGAPGELFF
TRBD2	NA	TRBV5-4	TRBJ2-2	TGTGCCAGCAGCTTGAAAACTAGCGGGGGGGACGGGGAGCTGTTTTTT	CASSLKTSGGDGELFF
TRBD2	NA	TRBV4-3	TRBJ2-3	TGCGCCAGCAGTCCCGGGACTAGCGTTTTAGATACGCAGTATTTT	CASSPGTSVLDTQYF
NA	NA	TRBV10-3	TRBJ1-2	TGTGCCATCACCCAGGGAGAGGGCTACACCTTC	CAITQGEGYTF
NA	NA	TRBV7-9	TRBJ1-2	TGTGCCAGCAGCTTGATAGGTGGAAGTGGCTACACCTTC	CASSLIGGSGYTF
NA	few	TRBV28	TRBJ1-2	TGTGCCACCGTTGGGCCCAACTATGGCTACACCTTC	CATVGPNYGYTF
NA	NA	TRBV10-3	TRBJ1-1	TGTGCCATCAGTGATACTAACACTGAAGCTTTCTTT	CAISDTNTEAFF
TRBD1	NA	TRBV6-1	TRBJ1-3	TGTGCCAGCAGTGCCGGGACAGCGGTAAACACCATATATTTT	CASSAGTAVNTIYF
NA	NA	TRBV9	TRBJ2-3	TGTGCCAGCAGCCGGGAGACAGATACGCAGTATTTT	CASSRETDTQYF
NA	NA	TRBV10-3	TRBJ1-1	TGTGCCATCACTGACTTGAACACTGAAGCTTTCTTT	CAITDLNTEAFF
TRBD1	NA	TRBV5-4	TRBJ1-1	TGTGCCAGCAGCCCGGGGACAGCAGAGAACACTGAAGCTTTCTTT	CASSPGTAENTEAFF
NA	NA	TRBV28	TRBJ1-5	TGTGCCAGCAGTTTCGTGGAGAGAAGCCAGCCCCAGCATTTT	CASSFVERSQPQHF
TRBD1	NA	TRBV18	TRBJ2-1	TGTGCCAGCTCACCAACGACAGGGGGCAATTACAATGAGCAGTTCTTC	CASSPTTGGNYNEQFF
NA	NA	TRBV28	TRBJ1-3	TGTGCCAGCGGCGACTACTCATCTGGAAACACCATATATTTT	CASGDYSSGNTIYF
NA	NA	TRBV2	TRBJ2-3	TGTGCCAGCAGTGGAGGACTAACTAGCACAGATACGCAGTATTTT	CASSGGLTSTDTQYF
NA	NA	TRBV5-4	TRBJ1-1	TGTGCCAGCAGCTTGTTGGGAAAAAACACTGAAGCTTTCTTT	CASSLLGKNTEAFF
NA	NA	TRBV14	TRBJ2-1	TGTGCCAGCAGCCAAGCGCGGTACAATGAGCAGTTCTTC	CASSQARYNEQFF
NA	NA	TRBV10-3	TRBJ2-7	TGTGCCATCAGTGGATCCAGGGGGGCCTACGAGCAGTACTTC	CAISGSRGAYEQYF
NA	NA	TRBV25-1	TRBJ1-2	TGTGCCAGCAGTATGCCGGGGAACTATGGCTACACCTTC	CASSMPGNYGYTF
NA	NA	TRBV6-1	TRBJ2-7	TGTGCCAGCAGTGACAGGGCGGGCGAGCAGTACTTC	CASSDRAGEQYF
NA	NA	TRBV30	TRBJ2-6	TGTGCCTGGTGCCCGCAGACCGTTTCTGGGGCCAACGTCCTGACTTTC	CAWCPQTVSGANVLTF
NA	NA	TRBV7-2	TRBJ2-1	TGTGCCAGCAGCTTTGGAGAAAGGATCCGGGATGAGCAGTTCTTC	CASSFGERIRDEQFF
TRBD2	NA	TRBV19	TRBJ2-1	TGTGCCAGTAGGCTCGGGACTACTTACAATGAGCAGTTCTTC	CASRLGTTYNEQFF
TRBD1	NA	TRBV7-2	TRBJ2-1	TGTGCCAGCAGCCCCCGGACAGGGGGCAATCGAGGTCTATACAATGAGCAGTTCTTC	CASSPRTGGNRGLYNEQFF
NA	NA	TRBV6-5	TRBJ1-1	TGTGCCAGCAGTGGAGGTTCAGGGAGCACTGAAGCTTTCTTT	CASSGGSGSTEAFF
TRBD2	NA	TRBV7-8	TRBJ2-7	TGTGCCAGCAGCAGAGGACTAGCGGGGAGCTACTCCTACGAGCAGTACTTC	CASSRGLAGSYSYEQYF
NA	few	TRBV2	TRBJ1-1	TGTGCCAGCAGTCCAATGACAGGCCGGAACACTGAAGCTTTCTTT	CASSPMTGRNTEAFF
NA	NA	TRBV9	TRBJ2-1	TGTGCCAGCAGCGCCAACTTAGCGGAACTCTCCTACAATGAGCAGTTCTTC	CASSANLAELSYNEQFF
TRBD1	NA	TRBV28	TRBJ2-2	TGTGCCAGCAGCCAGACAGGGGTGCGGGACGGGGAGCTGTTTTTT	CASSQTGVRDGELFF
TRBD1	NA	TRBV4-1	TRBJ1-6	TGCGCCAGCAGCCCAAAAATCGGGACAGGGAATTCACCCCTCCACTTT	CASSPKIGTGNSPLHF
TRBD2	NA	TRBV14	TRBJ2-7	TGTGCCAGCAGCCAAATCGCGGGAGCGAGAACCTACGAGCAGTACTTC	CASSQIAGARTYEQYF
NA	NA	TRBV9	TRBJ2-1	TGTGCCAGCAGCGTCGCGGGAATCTACAATGAGCAGTTCTTC	CASSVAGIYNEQFF
TRBD2	NA	TRBV4-2	TRBJ2-3	TGTGCCAGCAGCCAAGGAGAAGGACTAGCGGGGACCACAGATACGCAGTATTTT	CASSQGEGLAGTTDTQYF
NA	NA	TRBV7-9	TRBJ1-2	TGTGCCAGCAGCCTTAAGGAACAGGGCGCTGGCGGCTACACCTTC	CASSLKEQGAGGYTF
NA	NA	TRBV4-1	TRBJ1-2	TGCGCCAGCAGCCAACAGGGAAACTATGGCTACACCTTC	CASSQQGNYGYTF
NA	once	TRBV5-3	TRBJ1-5	TGTGCCAGAAGCCCGCCGACGCGGGGGCTTGGCAATCAGCCCCAGCATTTT	CARSPPTRGLGNQPQHF
NA	NA	TRBV19	TRBJ1-2	TGTGCCAGTAGTATAGATTCGGCGGTGGGCAGTAAGCATGGCTACACCTTC	CASSIDSAVGSKHGYTF
TRBD2	NA	TRBV7-9	TRBJ2-1	TGTGCCAGCAGCTTAGCTGGACTAGGCTCCTACAATGAGCAGTTCTTC	CASSLAGLGSYNEQFF